This TCR beta chain stems from a study of response to subunit inactivated influenza vaccine. CDR1 is SGHRS and CDR2 is YFSETQ in the germline V gene. V was pared by 4 bases and J by 5 bases, with 18 bases between. This CDR3 is 16 amino acids long. This clonotype was picked up a small number of times. Its matching antigen is unknown. The study, taken as a whole, reports: The authors offered the suggestion that each seasonal influenza vaccination recruits few new T cells.

MiXCR, applied by TCRdb to the RT-PCR reads, yields one record per CDR3 protein. The table shows some 500,000 distinct CDR3 sequences, with more than 15% occurring only once. Material: CD4+ T cells sorted from PBMCs, obtained roughly 24 months after vaccination. The gene calls are TRBV5-1 and TRBJ2-2; possibly TRBD2 for D (6 bases). The sequence came from a man between 45 and 75 years old who received an inactivated influenza vaccine. This chain's CDR3 is CASSAGTAYQTGELFF. The CDR3 DNA is TGCGCCAGCAGCGCGGGGACGGCGTACCAGACCGGGGAGCTGTTTTTT.